Following are 6 T cell receptor beta chains from one sample sequenced in a study of ipilimumab plus nivolumab after autologous stem cell transplantation. Assay used: immunoSEQ multiplex PCR; TCRdb lists only in-frame clones, some missing. The data hold approximately 14,000 clones, with approximately 74% observed a single time. Sequences were derived from PBMCs, sampled in a trial of ipilimumab plus nivolumab as post-transplant consolidation. Every receptor here comes from a male donor with primary mediastinal lymphoma.

J is TRBJ2-7 and V is TRBV19, with 7 bases aligning to TRBD1. The J segment lost 3 bases and the V segment lost 3 bases, leaving 5 bases of the junction unmatched. The germline V gene has CDR1 LNHDA and CDR2 SQIVND (reference sequence). The CDR3 is 14 amino acids. The CDR3 nucleotides are TGTGCCAGTAGTATTACGACAGGGAGCTACGAGCAGTACTTC. Translated: CASSITTGSYEQYF.

V usage is TRBV6-5 and J usage is TRBJ2-7; D may be TRBD1 or TRBD2 (5 bases each). CDR3 length: 14 residues. In germline, CDR1 is MNHEY, CDR2 SVGAGI. Trimming removed 4 bases at V and 2 bases at J, with 12 bases between. DNA of the CDR3: TGTGCCAGCAGTTTCAGCCAGGGACCCTACGAGCAGTACTTC. The encoded protein is CASSFSQGPYEQYF.

Sample share makes this clone medium-sized. This rearrangement joins TRBV19 to TRBJ2-6; D uncertain. Trimming took off 7 bases at V and 2 bases at J, with 18 bases between the two ends. The CDR3 runs to 17 residues. Germline V gives CDR1 LNHDA, CDR2 SQIVND (reference sequence). The DNA for the CDR3 is TGTGCCAGTAATATTGGGAACCCCCCGACTGGGGCCAACGTCCTGACTTTC. It is translated as CASNIGNPPTGANVLTF.

CDR3 protein: CASSLAGERYDGYTF. CDR3 nucleotides: TGTGCCAGCAGCTTAGCCGGGGAACGGTACGATGGCTACACCTTC. This chain links TRBV7-3 with TRBJ1-2; D gene ambiguous. Trimming cost V 2 bases and J 6 bases, with 16 bases left between them. The germline CDR1 and CDR2 sequences are SGHTA and FQGTGA. The CDR3 totals 15 residues.

In this sample, this clone turned up once. V is TRBV9 and J is TRBJ2-1, with D perhaps matching TRBD2 (5 bases). Trimming shortened V by 4 bases and J by 8 bases, and 13 bases separated the two germline ends. The CDR3 extends over 13 amino acids. Germline values: CDR1 SGDLS, CDR2 YYNGEE. CDR3 sequence reads: CASSLRHSDEQFF. The CDR3 DNA follows: TGTGCCAGCAGCCTCCGACATAGCGATGAGCAGTTCTTC.

The chain combines TRBV6-5 with TRBJ2-7, with TRBD1 matching over 8 bases. From germline, CDR1 is MNHEY and CDR2 SVGAGI. With V trimmed by 4 bases and J by 10 bases, 3 bases remained unmatched. The CDR3 runs 11 residues. The CDR3 DNA follows: TGTGCCAGCAGTTCCGGACAGGGTCAGTACTTC. Translated, it gives CASSSGQGQYF.